The clone carrying this T cell receptor (beta chain) was counted ten times or more. Its antigen is still unknown. This sample is drawn from a study of T cells in Graves' hyperthyroidism and ophthalmopathy. Regarding the study as a whole: By a 13 V-J model, ophthalmopathy was set apart from stable hyperthyroidism.

TCR beta CDR3 sequences were amplified from RNA transcripts. HTBI primers drove first-round RT-PCR of the TCR CDR3. TCRdb called the multiplex PCR reads again in MiXCR, with one record for every CDR3 protein. The repertoire holds around 300,000 distinct CDR3 sequences, with 13% as singletons. Germline CDR1 KGHSH, CDR2 LQKENI. The CDR3 spans 14 residues. Trimming took off 3 bases at V and 4 bases at J, with 12 bases between the two ends. Based on clinical symptoms, serum thyroxine and TRAb, thyroid ultrasound and orbital computed tomography, diagnoses were reached. Blood was obtained at the first hyperthyroidism diagnosis, which preceded any ophthalmopathy symptoms. The PBMCs had their origin in less than 13 ml of fresh peripheral blood.

What was sequenced was blood. This sequence was found in a woman under 40 with Graves' hyperthyroidism that later progressed to Graves' ophthalmopathy. V gene TRBV18 combines with J gene TRBJ2-5; D not certain. Here the CDR3 reads CASSPERTGETQYF. Written as DNA, the CDR3 is TGTGCCAGCTCACCCGAGAGGACGGGAGAGACCCAGTACTTC.